The 28 T cell receptor beta chains presented below share a single source sample, sequenced in a study of human T cells and chemical hapten exposure. TCRdb reprocessed the RACE reads with MiXCR, giving one entry per CDR3 protein. The sample consists of just over 95,000 distinct CDR3 sequences, 25% to 30% of them appearing once. The time point denotes: patch test 3, about 24 weeks after DPC sensitization. Sample treatment: therapeutic diphenylcyclopropenone sensitization with weekly scalp DPC. The specimen comprised whole blood, sampled in connection with sensitization to the hapten diphenylcyclopropenone (DPC). These receptors all stem from a man aged 35-49 years with alopecia areata. Some clones in this sample may be carry-over from other donors' samples.

This sequence joins TRBV5-6 and TRBJ2-1; 8 bases line up with TRBD1. CDR1 and CDR2 from the germline V gene are SGHDT and YYEEEE. V was pared by 0 bases and J by 7 bases, with 6 bases of the junction left unmatched. The CDR3 totals 15 residues. In DNA form, the CDR3 reads TGTGCCAGCAGCTTGGGTGACAGGGGTAGGAATGAGCAGTTCTTC. This codes for CASSLGDRGRNEQFF.

The chain links TRBV28 to TRBJ1-4; D unclear. Trimming took 1 base from V and 5 from J, leaving 14 bases between them. CDR3 size: 16 residues. Germline V gives CDR1 MDHEN, CDR2 SYDVKM. The CDR3 region is CASSLSEGLLNEKLFF. The CDR3 DNA sequence: TGTGCCAGCAGTTTATCCGAGGGATTACTAAATGAAAAACTGTTTTTT.

The DNA for the CDR3 is TGCGCCAGCAGCGAGGGACAGGCCCCGACCGAACTGTTTTTT. Amino acid sequence: CASSEGQAPTELFF. The chain combines TRBV10-1 with TRBJ1-4, with 8 bases lining up with TRBD1. Germline CDR1 is WNHNN and CDR2 is SYGVQD (reference sequence). This CDR3 spans 14 amino acids. The ends lost 6 bases at V and 12 bases at J; junction bases unmatched: 12.

This clonotype showed up just a few times. The chain employs TRBV14 and TRBJ2-3; D possibly corresponds to TRBD1 (6 bases). Trimming removed 8 bases from V and 7 bases from J, with 16 bases in between. CDR1 is SGHDN, CDR2 FVKESK, per germline. This CDR3 comprises 13 residues. CDR3 DNA: TGTGCCAGCGGAACACAGGGCCCGTATACGCAGTATTTT. It encodes CASGTQGPYTQYF.

The gene calls are TRBV28 and TRBJ1-2, with D unclear. Germline CDR1 is MDHEN and CDR2 is SYDVKM. CDR3 length: 13 amino acids. V lost 3 bases and J lost 3, with 8 bases in between. Here the CDR3 DNA reads TGTGCCAGCAGTTTGCATGGGCACTATGGCTACACCTTC. It encodes CASSLHGHYGYTF.

This clonotype was seen a handful of times. This chain connects TRBV5-1 to TRBJ2-3, with 8 bases that match TRBD2. The J segment lost 4 bases and the V segment lost 4 bases, leaving 5 bases of the junction unmatched. CDR3 size: 14 residues. Germline V CDR1 and CDR2: SGHRS, YFSETQ. The CDR3 reads CASSTGGAPDTQYF. CDR3 sequence (DNA): TGCGCCAGCAGCACCGGGGGGGCACCAGATACGCAGTATTTT.

This clonotype was seen a handful of times. The chain couples TRBV12-3 or TRBV12-4 to TRBJ2-1; the match to TRBD2 covers 7 bases. There are 14 residues in the CDR3. With 1 base clipped from V and 6 bases from J, the junction kept 3 bases outside the gene matches. The DNA of the CDR3 is TGTGCCAGCAGTTTAGGCCTAGCGGCCAATGAGCAGTTCTTC. Amino acids: CASSLGLAANEQFF.

J is TRBJ2-7 and V is TRBV20-1, with 12 bases that match TRBD2. Germline lookup yields CDR1 DFQATT and CDR2 SNEGSKA (reference sequence). The CDR3 totals 14 residues. Trimming cost V 3 bases and J 6 bases; bases outside gene matches: 6. The CDR3 is CSARETSGRSEQYF. The CDR3 coding sequence is TGCAGTGCTAGGGAGACTAGCGGGAGAAGCGAGCAGTACTTC.

The rearrangement uses TRBV20-1 and TRBJ2-5; 9 nucleotides align to TRBD2. The junction had 14 bases not matched to a gene; V was cut back by 1 base and J by 2 bases. Germline V gene lookup returns CDR1 DFQATT and CDR2 SNEGSKA (reference sequence). There are 18 residues in the CDR3. CDR3 in DNA: TGCAGTGCTAGAGCACGCCTGAGCGGGACTAGCTATCAAGAGACCCAGTACTTC. Protein: CSARARLSGTSYQETQYF.

This rearrangement joins TRBV7-9 to TRBJ2-7; TRBD2 matches at 7 bases. Losses at the gene ends were 2 bases for V and 4 bases for J; bases not matched to a gene: 8. The CDR3 is made up of 15 amino acids. CDR1 and CDR2 (germline): SEHNR, FQNEAQ (reference sequence). CDR3 amino acids: CASSLSLAACYEQYF. The CDR3 DNA sequence: TGTGCCAGCAGCTTAAGCCTAGCGGCCTGTTACGAGCAGTACTTC.

The CDR3 here is CASSPYTLSETQYF. The CDR3 DNA reads TGTGCCAGCAGCCCCTATACACTTTCAGAGACCCAGTACTTC. The rearrangement uses TRBV28 and TRBJ2-5; D is uncertain. With 6 bases removed from V and 4 bases from J, the gap between germline ends came to 15 bases. This CDR3 has 14 amino acids. From germline, CDR1 is MDHEN and CDR2 SYDVKM.

The sample holds a few counts of this clonotype. The chain uses TRBV28 and TRBJ2-7, with TRBD1 matching over 7 bases. The CDR3 totals 14 residues. Trimming at V came to 6 bases and at J to 6 bases, leaving 11 bases not matched to a gene. The germline gives CDR1 MDHEN, CDR2 SYDVKM. The CDR3 nucleotides read TGTGCCAGCAGCTTCGACCTGGACAGGAGCGAGCAGTACTTC. Amino acid sequence: CASSFDLDRSEQYF.

The V and J genes are TRBV5-1 and TRBJ1-1; D remains ambiguous. The V end was cut by 1 base, the J end by 1 base, with 5 bases between. Germline lookup yields CDR1 SGHRS and CDR2 YFSETQ. This CDR3 is built from 13 residues. The DNA of the CDR3 is TGCGCCAGCAGCTTGATACAGAACACTGAAGCTTTCTTT. This encodes CASSLIQNTEAFF.

This clonotype was observed a few times. The chain joins TRBV7-2 to TRBJ2-3, with 14 bases lining up with TRBD2. The junction had 4 bases not matched to a gene; V was cut back by 6 bases and J by 5 bases. This CDR3 contains 15 residues. Germline V gene data show CDR1 as SGHTA and CDR2 as FQGNSA. CDR3 protein: CASSMTSGRVDTQYF. The CDR3 DNA sequence: TGTGCCAGCAGTATGACTAGCGGGAGGGTAGATACGCAGTATTTT.

As for this clonotype: At one end the junction does not follow the germline gene, possibly because of a read error. The rearrangement uses TRBV2 and TRBJ2-6; TRBD1 matches at 7 bases. The CDR3 sequence is 18 residues long. Germline V CDR1 and CDR2: SNHLY, FYNNEI. The CDR3 DNA sequence: TGTGCCAGCAGTCCGCCGACAGGGACCCGCTCTGGGGCCGACGTCCTGACTTTC. Its translation is CASSPPTGTRSGADVLTF. The whole variable domain, remainder taken from reference TRBV2 and TRBJ2-6, is EPEVTQTPSHQVTQMGQEVILRCVPISNHLYFYWYRQILGQKVEFLVSFYNNEISEKSEIFDDQFSVERPDGSNFTLKIRSTKLEDSAMYFCASSPPTGTRSGADVLTFGAGSRLTVL.

The chain carries TRBV6-2 or TRBV6-3 and TRBJ2-1; TRBD2 is a possible D gene (5 bases). CDR3 length: 17 amino acids. V lost 2 bases and J 8 bases, leaving 22 bases between the germline ends. Germline V CDR1 and CDR2: MNHEY, SVGEGT. The CDR3: CASSYPLRADIHDEQFF. DNA for the CDR3: TGTGCCAGCAGTTACCCCTTAAGAGCGGATATCCATGATGAGCAGTTCTTC.

This clonotype was counted only a few times. This chain joins TRBV6-5 and TRBJ2-3; D remains ambiguous. Germline values: CDR1 MNHEY, CDR2 SVGAGI. The CDR3 contains 13 residues. The CDR3 region is CAARASTTDTQYF. CDR3 nucleotides: TGTGCGGCCCGGGCCAGCACCACAGATACGCAGTATTTT.

Only a few counts were recorded for this clonotype. CDR3 sequence: CASSLSVTLGDTQYF. In nucleotides, the CDR3 is TGTGCCAGCAGTCTTTCAGTAACCCTCGGGGATACGCAGTATTTT. V gene TRBV12-3 or TRBV12-4 combines with J gene TRBJ2-3; unclear D gene. With 5 bases removed from V and 6 bases from J, the gap between germline ends came to 18 bases. CDR3 size: 15 residues.

For the CDR3, the DNA is TGTGCCAGCAGTGGTACAGGGGGCAGCTCCACAGATACGCAGTATTTT. It yields the protein CASSGTGGSSTDTQYF. The V call is TRBV28, the J call TRBJ2-3; 9 nucleotides align to TRBD1. The V gene's germline CDR1 is MDHEN and CDR2 SYDVKM. The CDR3 has 16 amino acids. J gave up 2 bases and V 5 bases, and 8 bases lay outside the gene matches.

V usage is TRBV18 and J usage is TRBJ2-5; 11 nucleotides agree with TRBD2. This CDR3 spans 16 amino acids. The V and J ends lost 6 bases and 3 bases, in that order; junction bases with no gene match: 9. Germline loops: CDR1 KGHSH, CDR2 LQKENI. CDR3 sequence reads: CASSLATSGGKETQYF. As DNA, the CDR3 is TGTGCCAGCTCCCTAGCCACTAGCGGGGGAAAAGAGACCCAGTACTTC.

The J gene is TRBJ2-3, the V gene TRBV4-3, with 12 bases identical to TRBD2. Trimming took 8 bases from V and 4 from J; bases not matched to a gene: 10. CDR3 length: 16 amino acids. Per germline, CDR1 LGHNA and CDR2 YSLEER. The CDR3 region is CASLQDLAGGPDTQYF. CDR3 nucleotide sequence: TGCGCCAGCCTCCAAGACCTAGCGGGAGGGCCAGATACGCAGTATTTT.

This clonotype turned up a few times. The rearrangement joins TRBV7-6 to TRBJ2-3; D is tentatively TRBD1 or TRBD2 (5 bases each). The CDR3 runs 14 residues. With 1 base removed from V and 4 bases from J, the gap between germline ends came to 9 bases. CDR1 and CDR2 from the germline V gene are SGHVS and FNYEAQ. CDR3 nucleotide sequence: TGTGCCAGCAGCTTAGAGGGGAGCGCAGATACGCAGTATTTT. Its translation is CASSLEGSADTQYF.

The CDR3 region has the DNA TGTGCCAGCAGCTCCCCCTTGACAGGGAACCAAGAGACCCAGTACTTC. It codes for CASSSPLTGNQETQYF. V is TRBV7-9 and J is TRBJ2-5; TRBD1 agrees at 7 bases. The germline V gene encodes CDR1 SEHNR and CDR2 FQNEAQ (reference sequence). Germline trimming cut 4 bases from V and 0 bases from J; bases unmatched to any gene: 8. This CDR3 region has 16 residues.

V and J are TRBV28 and TRBJ2-5; TRBD1 might be the D (5 bases). The germline CDR1 and CDR2 sequences are MDHEN and SYDVKM. There are 16 residues in the CDR3. V was pared by 5 bases and J by 0 bases, with 16 bases between. CDR3 sequence reads: CASSNPSRQHQETQYF. CDR3 bases: TGTGCCAGCAGTAATCCCTCCCGACAGCACCAAGAGACCCAGTACTTC.

This chain joins TRBV18 and TRBJ2-7; D perhaps matches TRBD2 (6 bases). CDR3 size: 21 residues. Trimming left V 0 bases short and J 3 bases short, with 30 bases between. Looked up from germline, CDR1 is KGHSH and CDR2 is LQKENI. The CDR3: CASSPPVELAESRSPLYEQYF. Written as DNA, the CDR3 is TGTGCCAGCTCACCACCGGTCGAACTAGCTGAGTCTCGGTCCCCTCTCTACGAGCAGTACTTC.

This clonotype came up many times. The rearrangement links TRBV29-1 to TRBJ1-1, with D maybe TRBD1 (6 bases). Trimming left V 6 bases short and J 5 bases short, with 13 bases between. Germline CDR1 reads SQVTM; CDR2 reads ANQGSEA. The CDR3 is made up of 12 amino acids. The CDR3 reads CSVSGAGTEAFF. The CDR3, as DNA: TGCAGCGTGTCGGGGGCTGGGACTGAAGCTTTCTTT.

The gene calls are TRBV3-1 and TRBJ2-1; the D gene could be TRBD1 or TRBD2 (5 bases each). The CDR3 spans 14 residues. V was cut by 8 bases and J by 0 bases, with 11 bases left in between. Per germline, CDR1 LGHDT and CDR2 YNNKEL (reference sequence). The DNA for the CDR3 is TGTGCCAGCGGGACCCTCGGCTCCTACAATGAGCAGTTCTTC. Protein: CASGTLGSYNEQFF.

The V call is TRBV7-9, the J call TRBJ1-5, with D possibly being TRBD1 (6 bases). The CDR3 has 16 amino acids. CDR1 and CDR2 (germline): SEHNR, FQNEAQ (reference sequence). Trimming shortened V by 1 base and J by 4 bases, and 14 bases separated the two germline ends. The CDR3 coding sequence is TGTGCCAGCAGCTTAGGGGGGCTTGGTATTAATCAGCCCCAGCATTTT. Translation: CASSLGGLGINQPQHF.